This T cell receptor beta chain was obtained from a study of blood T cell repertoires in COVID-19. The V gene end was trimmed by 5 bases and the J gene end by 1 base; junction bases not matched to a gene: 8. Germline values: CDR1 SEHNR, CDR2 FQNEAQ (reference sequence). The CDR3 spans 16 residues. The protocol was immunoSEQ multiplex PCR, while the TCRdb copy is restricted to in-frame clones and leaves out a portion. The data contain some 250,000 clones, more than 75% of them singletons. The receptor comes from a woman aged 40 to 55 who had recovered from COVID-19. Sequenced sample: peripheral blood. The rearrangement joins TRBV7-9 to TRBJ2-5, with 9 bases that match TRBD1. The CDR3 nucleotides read TGTGCCAGCAGCACCACCGGACAGGGGCTCCAAGAGACCCAGTACTTC. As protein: CASSTTGQGLQETQYF.